One T cell receptor (beta chain) is described in this entry. No antigen is known for it. This entry belongs to a study of shared clonotypes between healthy human individuals. Study summary: For every donor, three CD4 naive, three CD4 memory, two CD8 naive and one CD8 memory plates were used. Study-level results: A few donors showed sharing of around 5.3% of naive CD4 clonotypes.

Germline CDR1 SGHDT, CDR2 YYEEEE. The V end was cut by 1 base, the J end by 8 bases, with 13 bases between. The CDR3 is 13 residues long. CD45RO-negative, CCR7-selected cells formed the naive CD8 fraction, which excluded terminally differentiated effector memory CD45RA+ cells. The table came from immunoSEQ multiplex PCR; TCRdb's copy has only in-frame clones and leaves some out. Of millions of clones in the sample, less than 95% are singletons; the top ten hold about 1.1%. The chain couples TRBV5-6 to TRBJ2-7; perhaps TRBD1 as D (5 bases). The sample was naive CD8+ T cells sorted from blood. This TCR was recovered from a man aged 18 to 30 in good health. The DNA for the CDR3 is TGTGCCAGCAGCTTGTCTGGGGCTACGCAGCAGTACTTC. Amino acid sequence: CASSLSGATQQYF.